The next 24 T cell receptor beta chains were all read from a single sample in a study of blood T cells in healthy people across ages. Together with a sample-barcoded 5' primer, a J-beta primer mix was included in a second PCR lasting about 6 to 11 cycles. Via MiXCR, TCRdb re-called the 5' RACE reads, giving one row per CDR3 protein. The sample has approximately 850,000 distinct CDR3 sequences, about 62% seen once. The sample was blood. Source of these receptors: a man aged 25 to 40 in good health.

CDR3 nucleotide sequence: TGCGCCAGCAGCCGGTATACGACTAGAGCTTACGAGCAGTACTTC. This encodes CASSRYTTRAYEQYF. The chain employs TRBV4-1 and TRBJ2-7; D is possibly TRBD2 (6 bases). The ends were cut back, 4 bases at V and 4 bases at J, with 17 bases in the middle. In germline, CDR1 is MGHRA, CDR2 YSYEKL. The CDR3 is 15 residues long.

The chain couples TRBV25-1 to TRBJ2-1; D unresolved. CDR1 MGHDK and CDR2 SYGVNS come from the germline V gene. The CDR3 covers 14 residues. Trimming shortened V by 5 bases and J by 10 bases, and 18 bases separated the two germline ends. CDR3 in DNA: TGTGCCAGCAGTATCTGGGCAGGCCTGGGGGAGCAGTTCTTC. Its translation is CASSIWAGLGEQFF.

CDR3 coding DNA: TGCGCCAGCAGCTTGTATTATCGGACCAATGAGCAGTTCTTC. Encoded protein: CASSLYYRTNEQFF. This rearrangement joins TRBV5-1 to TRBJ2-1; D not resolved. V lost 1 base and J 6 bases, leaving 11 bases between the germline ends. There are 14 residues in the CDR3. Germline-derived CDR1 and CDR2 are SGHRS and YFSETQ. The full variable domain, completed using reference TRBV5-1 and TRBJ2-1, is KAGVTQTPRYLIKTRGQQVTLSCSPISGHRSVSWYQQTPGQGLQFLFEYFSETQRNKGNFPGRFSGRQFSNSRSEMNVSTLELGDSALYLCASSLYYRTNEQFFGPGTRLTVL.

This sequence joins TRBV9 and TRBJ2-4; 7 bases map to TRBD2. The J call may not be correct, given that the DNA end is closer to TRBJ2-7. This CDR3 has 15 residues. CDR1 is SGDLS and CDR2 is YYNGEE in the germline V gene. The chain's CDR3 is CASSQGGLGLSEQYF. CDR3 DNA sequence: TGTGCCAGCAGTCAGGGAGGACTAGGTCTCTCCGAGCAGTACTTC.

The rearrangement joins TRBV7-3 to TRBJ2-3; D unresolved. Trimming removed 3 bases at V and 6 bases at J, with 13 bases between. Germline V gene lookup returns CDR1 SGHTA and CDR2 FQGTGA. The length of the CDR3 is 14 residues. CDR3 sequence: CASSFSGSPDTQYF. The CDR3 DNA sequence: TGTGCCAGCAGCTTTTCGGGCTCTCCTGATACGCAGTATTTT.

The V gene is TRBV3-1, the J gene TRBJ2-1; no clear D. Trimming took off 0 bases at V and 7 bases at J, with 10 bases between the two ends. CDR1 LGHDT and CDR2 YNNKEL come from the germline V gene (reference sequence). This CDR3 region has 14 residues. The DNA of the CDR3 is TGTGCCAGCAGCCAAGATTGGAGCAGAAATGAGCAGTTCTTC. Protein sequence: CASSQDWSRNEQFF.

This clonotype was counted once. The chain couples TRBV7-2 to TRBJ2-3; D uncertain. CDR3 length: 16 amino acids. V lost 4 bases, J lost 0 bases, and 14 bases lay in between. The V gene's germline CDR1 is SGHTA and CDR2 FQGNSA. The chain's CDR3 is CASSWSSFLSTDTQYF. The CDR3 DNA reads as TGTGCCAGCAGCTGGTCGAGTTTTCTTAGCACAGATACGCAGTATTTT. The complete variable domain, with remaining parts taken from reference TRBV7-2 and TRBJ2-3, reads GAGVSQSPSNKVTEKGKDVELRCDPISGHTALYWYRQSLGQGLEFLIYFQGNSAPDKSGLPSDRFSAERTGGSVSTLTIQRTQQEDSAVYLCASSWSSFLSTDTQYFGPGTRLTVL.

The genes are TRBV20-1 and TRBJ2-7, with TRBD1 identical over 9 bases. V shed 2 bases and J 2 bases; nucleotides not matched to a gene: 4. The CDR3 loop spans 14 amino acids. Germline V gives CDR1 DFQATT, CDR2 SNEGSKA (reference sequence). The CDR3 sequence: CSARSGQGTYEQYF. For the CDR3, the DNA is TGCAGTGCTAGAAGCGGACAGGGGACCTACGAGCAGTACTTC.

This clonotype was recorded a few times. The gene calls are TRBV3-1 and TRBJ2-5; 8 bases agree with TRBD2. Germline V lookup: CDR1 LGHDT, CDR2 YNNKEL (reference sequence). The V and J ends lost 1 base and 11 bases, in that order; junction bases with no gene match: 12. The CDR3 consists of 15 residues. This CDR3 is CASSQGSGKGREQYF. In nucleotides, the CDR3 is TGTGCCAGCAGCCAAGGTAGCGGGAAGGGGAGGGAGCAGTACTTC.

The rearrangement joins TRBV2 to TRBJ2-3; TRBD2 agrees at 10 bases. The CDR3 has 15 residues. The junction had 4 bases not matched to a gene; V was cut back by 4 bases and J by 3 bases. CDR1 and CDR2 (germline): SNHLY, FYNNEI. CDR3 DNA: TGTGCCAGCAGTGTTCAGCGGGGGGGAACAGATACGCAGTATTTT. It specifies CASSVQRGGTDTQYF. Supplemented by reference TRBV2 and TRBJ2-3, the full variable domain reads EPEVTQTPSHQVTQMGQEVILRCVPISNHLYFYWYRQILGQKVEFLVSFYNNEISEKSEIFDDQFSVERPDGSNFTLKIRSTKLEDSAMYFCASSVQRGGTDTQYFGPGTRLTVL.

The CDR3 reads CASSKEGWTEAFF. As DNA, the CDR3 is TGTGCCAGCAGTAAGGAGGGGTGGACTGAAGCTTTCTTT. The chain combines TRBV5-5 with TRBJ1-1, with TRBD1 as a possible D gene (5 bases). The V gene lost 5 bases and the J gene lost 5 bases, with 13 bases spanning the gap. The germline CDR1 and CDR2 sequences are SGHKS and YYEKEE (reference sequence). The CDR3 is 13 residues long. The full variable domain, completed using reference TRBV5-5 and TRBJ1-1, is DAGVTQSPTHLIKTRGQQVTLRCSPISGHKSVSWYQQVLGQGPQFIFQYYEKEERGRGNFPDRFSARQFPNYSSELNVNALLLGDSALYLCASSKEGWTEAFFGQGTRLTVV.

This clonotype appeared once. The CDR3 loop is CASSPPGPTPYEQYF. CDR3 DNA: TGCGCCAGCAGCCCACCGGGACCGACTCCATACGAGCAGTACTTC. This sequence joins TRBV5-1 and TRBJ2-5, with D perhaps matching TRBD1 or TRBD2 (5 bases each). The DNA end is a closer match to TRBJ2-7, so the J assignment may be wrong. Germline V lookup: CDR1 SGHRS, CDR2 YFSETQ. This CDR3 is built from 15 residues.

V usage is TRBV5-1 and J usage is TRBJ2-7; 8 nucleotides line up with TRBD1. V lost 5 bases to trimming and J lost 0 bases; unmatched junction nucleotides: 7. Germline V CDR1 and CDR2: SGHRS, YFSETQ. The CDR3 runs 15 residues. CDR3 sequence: CASRGRGPPSYEQYF. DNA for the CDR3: TGCGCCAGCAGGGGCAGGGGGCCACCCTCCTACGAGCAGTACTTC.

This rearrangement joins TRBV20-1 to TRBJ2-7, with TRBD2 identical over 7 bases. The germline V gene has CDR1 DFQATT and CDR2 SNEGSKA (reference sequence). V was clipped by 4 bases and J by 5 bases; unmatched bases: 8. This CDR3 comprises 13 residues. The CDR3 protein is CSATGLRLDEQYF. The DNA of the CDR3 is TGCAGTGCTACGGGACTAAGGTTGGACGAGCAGTACTTC.

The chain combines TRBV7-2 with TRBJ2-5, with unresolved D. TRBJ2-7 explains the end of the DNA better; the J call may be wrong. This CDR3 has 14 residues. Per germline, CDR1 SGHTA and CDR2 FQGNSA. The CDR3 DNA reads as TGTGCCAGCAGCTTAGCGAGCTCGAGGTTCGAGCAGTACTTC. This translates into CASSLASSRFEQYF.

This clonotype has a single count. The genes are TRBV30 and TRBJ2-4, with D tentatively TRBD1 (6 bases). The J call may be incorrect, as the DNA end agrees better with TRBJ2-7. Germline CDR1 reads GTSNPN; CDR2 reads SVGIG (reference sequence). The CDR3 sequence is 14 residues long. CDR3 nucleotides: TGTGCCTGGAGTGTACTGGCAGGGGCCTACGAGCAGTACTTC. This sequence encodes CAWSVLAGAYEQYF.

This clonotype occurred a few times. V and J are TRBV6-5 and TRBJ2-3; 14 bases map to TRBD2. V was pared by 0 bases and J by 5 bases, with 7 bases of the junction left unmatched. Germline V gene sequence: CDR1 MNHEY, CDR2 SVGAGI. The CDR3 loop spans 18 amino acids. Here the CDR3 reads CASSYSPPGLAGVDTQYF. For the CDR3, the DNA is TGTGCCAGCAGTTACTCTCCCCCGGGACTAGCGGGAGTAGATACGCAGTATTTT.

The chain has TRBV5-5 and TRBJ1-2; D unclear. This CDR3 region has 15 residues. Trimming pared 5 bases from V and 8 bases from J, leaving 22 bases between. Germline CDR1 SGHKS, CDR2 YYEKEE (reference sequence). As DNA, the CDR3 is TGTGCCAGCAGACCCGAAGGGTTTGAGGCTATGGGCTACACCTTC. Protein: CASRPEGFEAMGYTF.

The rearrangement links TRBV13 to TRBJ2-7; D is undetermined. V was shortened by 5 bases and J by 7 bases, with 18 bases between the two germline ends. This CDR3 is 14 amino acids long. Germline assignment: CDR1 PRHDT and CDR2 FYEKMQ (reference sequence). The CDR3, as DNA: TGTGCCAGCAGCACCAGACATAAGAAGTATGAGCAGTACTTC. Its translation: CASSTRHKKYEQYF.

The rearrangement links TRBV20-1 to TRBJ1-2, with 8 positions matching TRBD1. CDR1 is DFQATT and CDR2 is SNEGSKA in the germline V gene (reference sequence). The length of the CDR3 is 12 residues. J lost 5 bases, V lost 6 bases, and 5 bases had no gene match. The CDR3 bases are TGCAGTGCCTTCACAGGGGGATATGGCTACACCTTC. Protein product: CSAFTGGYGYTF.

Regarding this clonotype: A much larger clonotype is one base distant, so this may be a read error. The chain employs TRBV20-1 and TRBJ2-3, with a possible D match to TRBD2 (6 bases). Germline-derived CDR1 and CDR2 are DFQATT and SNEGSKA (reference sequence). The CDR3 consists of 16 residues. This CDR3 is CSTRDATSRGTDTQYF. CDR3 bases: TGCAGTACTAGAGACGCGACTAGTCGGGGCACAGATACGCAGTATTTT.

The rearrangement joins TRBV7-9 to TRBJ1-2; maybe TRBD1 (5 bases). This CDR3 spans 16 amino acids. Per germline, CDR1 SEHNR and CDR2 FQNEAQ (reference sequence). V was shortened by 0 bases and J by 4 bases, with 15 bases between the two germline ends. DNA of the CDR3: TGTGCCAGCAGCTTAGCCATTGCAGGGAAACCCTATGGCTACACCTTC. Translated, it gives CASSLAIAGKPYGYTF. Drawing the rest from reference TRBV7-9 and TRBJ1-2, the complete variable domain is DTGVSQNPRHKITKRGQNVTFRCDPISEHNRLYWYRQTLGQGPEFLTYFQNEAQLEKSRLLSDRFSAERPKGSFSTLEIQRTEQGDSAMYLCASSLAIAGKPYGYTFGSGTRLTVV.

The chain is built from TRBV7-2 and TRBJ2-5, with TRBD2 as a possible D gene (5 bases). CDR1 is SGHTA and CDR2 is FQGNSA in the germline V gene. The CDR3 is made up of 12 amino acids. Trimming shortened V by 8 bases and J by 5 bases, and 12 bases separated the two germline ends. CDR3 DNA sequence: TGTGCCAGCCACGTTAGAGGGGAGACCCAGTACTTC. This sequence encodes CASHVRGETQYF.

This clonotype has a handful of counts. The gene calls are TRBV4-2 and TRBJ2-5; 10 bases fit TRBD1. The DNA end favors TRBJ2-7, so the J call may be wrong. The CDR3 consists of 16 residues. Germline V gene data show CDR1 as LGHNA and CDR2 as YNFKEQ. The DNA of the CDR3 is TGTGCCAGCAGCCAAGATCTCCTTGACAGGGGGCTCGAGCAGTACTTC. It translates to CASSQDLLDRGLEQYF.